A selection of T cell receptor beta chains follows, all from one sample in a study of human T cells and chemical hapten exposure. TCRdb re-derived calls from the RACE reads in MiXCR, one entry per CDR3 protein. The sample has approximately 350,000 distinct CDR3 sequences, nearly 6.5% seen once. The material was whole blood, obtained in connection with sensitization to the hapten diphenylcyclopropenone (DPC). These receptor sequences come from a woman in her late teens or twenties with alopecia areata. Some clones in this sample may be carry-over from other donors' samples. CDR3s include the opening cysteine and the closing phenylalanine or tryptophan. D genes are given only for firm matches. The listing skips clone size in some rows; elsewhere it reads once, few, many or a size class.

v_call: TRBV9
clone_size: many
d_call: NA
j_call: TRBJ1-5
cdr3_nt: TGTGCCAGCAGCCTAAGCCCCACAGGGATCAATCAGCCCCAGCATTTT
cdr3_aa: CASSLSPTGINQPQHF

v_call: TRBV6-5
clone_size: many
d_call: NA
j_call: TRBJ1-5
cdr3_nt: TGTGCCAGCGTACCGTACAAGAATAGCAATCAGCCCCAGCATTTT
cdr3_aa: CASVPYKNSNQPQHF

v_call: TRBV7-8
clone_size: many
d_call: NA
j_call: TRBJ1-1
cdr3_nt: TGTGCCAGCAGCTCAGGAGGGGACACTGAAGCTTTCTTT
cdr3_aa: CASSSGGDTEAFF

v_call: TRBV7-2
clone_size: NA
d_call: TRBD2
j_call: TRBJ2-5
cdr3_nt: TGTGCCAGCAGCTTCCAACTAGCGGGGGCGGAGACCCAGTACTTC
cdr3_aa: CASSFQLAGAETQYF

v_call: TRBV15
clone_size: few
d_call: NA
j_call: TRBJ2-1
cdr3_nt: TGTGCCACCAGCAGGGAAGGGTCGGCCCAGGGTAATGAGCAGTTCTTC
cdr3_aa: CATSREGSAQGNEQFF

v_call: TRBV5-6
clone_size: many
d_call: NA
j_call: TRBJ2-1
cdr3_nt: TGTGCCAGCAGCTTGGAGGGTAACAATGAGCAGTTCTTC
cdr3_aa: CASSLEGNNEQFF

v_call: TRBV29-1
clone_size: NA
d_call: TRBD1
j_call: TRBJ1-6
cdr3_nt: TGCAGCGTTGGCGATGGGACAGGGTCTTCACCCCTCCACTTT
cdr3_aa: CSVGDGTGSSPLHF

v_call: TRBV9
clone_size: few
d_call: NA
j_call: TRBJ2-3
cdr3_nt: TGTGCCAGCAGCGTAATGAGGGGGGGCACAGATACGCAGTATTTT
cdr3_aa: CASSVMRGGTDTQYF

v_call: TRBV11-2
clone_size: NA
d_call: NA
j_call: TRBJ2-1
cdr3_nt: TGTGCCAGCAGCCCGCGACCCTTGGGGAATGAGCAGTTCTTC
cdr3_aa: CASSPRPLGNEQFF

v_call: TRBV4-2
clone_size: NA
d_call: NA
j_call: TRBJ1-1
cdr3_nt: TGTGCCAGCAGCCAAGTTGAGGTGGGGGACACTGAAGCTTTCTTT
cdr3_aa: CASSQVEVGDTEAFF

v_call: TRBV7-9
clone_size: few
d_call: NA
j_call: TRBJ2-3
cdr3_nt: TGTGCCAGCAGCCGGACGGACAGATCTTTTAGCACAGATACGCAGTATTTT
cdr3_aa: CASSRTDRSFSTDTQYF

v_call: TRBV7-2
clone_size: NA
d_call: NA
j_call: TRBJ1-1
cdr3_nt: TGTGCCAGCAGCTTAGGCCGGGACACCTCAAACACTGAAGCTTTCTTT
cdr3_aa: CASSLGRDTSNTEAFF

v_call: TRBV5-5
clone_size: few
d_call: NA
j_call: TRBJ1-1
cdr3_nt: TGTGCCAGCAGCTCGGGACTGACGGGGGGCACTGAAGCTTTCTTT
cdr3_aa: CASSSGLTGGTEAFF

v_call: TRBV7-3
clone_size: NA
d_call: NA
j_call: TRBJ2-1
cdr3_nt: TGTGCCAGCAGCTTAGCTAGTCTCGATGAGCAGTTCTTC
cdr3_aa: CASSLASLDEQFF

v_call: TRBV11-2
clone_size: many
d_call: NA
j_call: TRBJ2-7
cdr3_nt: TGTGCCAGCAGCCCTCAGACGTACGAGCAGTACTTC
cdr3_aa: CASSPQTYEQYF

v_call: TRBV19
clone_size: many
d_call: NA
j_call: TRBJ1-2
cdr3_nt: TGTGCCAGTAGTACCCTACCCGCGGGGGGAAACTATGGCTACACCTTC
cdr3_aa: CASSTLPAGGNYGYTF

v_call: TRBV20-1
clone_size: few
d_call: TRBD1
j_call: TRBJ1-2
cdr3_nt: TGCAGTGCTAGCCGGGGACAGGGAGCAACTAACTATGGCTACACCTTC
cdr3_aa: CSASRGQGATNYGYTF

v_call: TRBV7-9
clone_size: many
d_call: NA
j_call: TRBJ2-3
cdr3_nt: TGTGCCAGCAGTGAAACAGATACGCAGTATTTT
cdr3_aa: CASSETDTQYF

v_call: TRBV19
clone_size: NA
d_call: NA
j_call: TRBJ2-6
cdr3_nt: TGTGCCAGTCTCATCAACTCTGGGGCCAACGTCCTGACTTTC
cdr3_aa: CASLINSGANVLTF

v_call: TRBV12-3/TRBV12-4
clone_size: few
d_call: NA
j_call: TRBJ1-3
cdr3_nt: TGTGCCAGCAGTAGCGGCGCAGCTATCTCTGGAAACACCATATATTTT
cdr3_aa: CASSSGAAISGNTIYF